The clone carrying this T cell receptor (beta chain) has a count of ten or more. V gave up 5 bases and J gave up 1 base, with 14 bases separating them. Germline V gene sequence: CDR1 SGHVS, CDR2 FNYEAQ. CDR3 length: 15 amino acids. This specimen comes from a study of neurological immune-mediated disorders. Study background: Multiple sclerosis patients numbering about 34 comprised roughly 31 relapsing-remitting and 3 secondary progressive patients.

TCRdb recomputed calls from the 5' RACE reads with MiXCR, one row per CDR3 protein. The sample shows 50,000 to 55,000 distinct CDR3 sequences, less than 4% of them seen only once. Sequencing used PBMCs. This chain joins TRBV7-6 and TRBJ1-1, with D possibly being TRBD1 (6 bases). The source of this sequence is a man aged 60 to 75 with multiple sclerosis. CDR3 region: CASSPATGRNTEAFF. The CDR3 nucleotides are TGTGCCAGCAGCCCGGCGACAGGACGGAACACTGAAGCTTTCTTT. The variable domain in full, with the rest retrieved from reference TRBV7-6 and TRBJ1-1, is GAGVSQSPRYKVTKRGQDVALRCDPISGHVSLYWYRQALGQGPEFLTYFNYEAQQDKSGLPNDRFSAERPEGSISTLTIQRTEQRDSAMYRCASSPATGRNTEAFFGQGTRLTVV.